This T cell receptor beta chain was sequenced for a study of breast tumors, draining lymph nodes, adjacent tissues. Samples came from axillary lymph nodes draining the breast cancer. General study points: Tumors had less TCR diversity than lymph nodes, more than nontumor tissue. Data fit most tumor T cells coming from lymph node, expanding in tumor.

Each CDR3 protein is one row after TCRdb ran MiXCR on the multiplex PCR reads. Of 85,000 to 120,000 distinct CDR3 sequences listed, more than 30% are singletons. This clonotype was recorded at least ten times. Its antigen is currently unknown. Being one base from a much bigger clone, this may be a read error. Sequencing was performed on axillary lymph node tissue. The TCR originated in a female donor with breast cancer. Some clones in this sample may be carry-over from other donors' samples.

CDR3 DNA: TGTGCCAGCAGTCACAGGGGGCGCTACGAGCAGTACTTC. It yields the protein CASSHRGRYEQYF. The chain has TRBV6-4 and TRBJ2-7, with 9 bases fitting TRBD1. V lost 5 bases, J lost 3 bases, and 2 bases stayed unmatched. The CDR3 length is 13 residues. Per the germline V gene, CDR1 is MRHNA and CDR2 is SNTAGT.